The 25 T cell receptor beta chains reported below all come from one sample, sequenced in a study of spatial heterogeneity in lung cancer. The time point: sample taken at primary tumor resection. Study conclusions and caveats: Higher tumor mutation counts went along with higher counts of expanded intratumoral alpha and beta TCRs.

TCRdb passed the 5' RACE reads through MiXCR, listing each CDR3 protein once. The profile covers approximately 18,000 distinct CDR3 sequences, with 5.8% appearing a single time and about a tenth taken by the ten largest. These receptors lack a known antigen. Sequences were derived from lung tumor tissue, sampled at surgery. The receptors derive from a female donor with early-stage non-small cell lung cancer.

This clonotype is classed as medium-sized. With the library built for alpha chains, this beta chain is off target and its frequency is not meaningful. The V and J genes are TRBV6-1 and TRBJ2-3; tentative D call: TRBD1 (5 bases). This CDR3 spans 12 amino acids. Trimming removed 7 bases from V and 6 bases from J, with 11 bases in between. Germline CDR1 reads MNHNS; CDR2 reads SASEGT. The CDR3 protein is CASKGDSDTQYF. CDR3 DNA sequence: TGTGCCAGCAAAGGGGATTCTGATACGCAGTATTTT.

This clonotype has a count of ten or more. Since the library was made to target alpha chains, this beta chain is a stray read and its abundance is not meaningful. This rearrangement joins TRBV19 to TRBJ2-2; perhaps TRBD2 as D (6 bases). Per the germline V gene, CDR1 is LNHDA and CDR2 is SQIVND (reference sequence). The CDR3 has 13 residues. V was shortened by 8 bases and J by 3 bases, with 10 bases between the two germline ends. The CDR3 DNA is TGTGCCAGTGGCGGGGCTTACACCGGGGAGCTGTTTTTT. It encodes CASGGAYTGELFF.

This clonotype showed up just a few times. Being off target in a library aimed at alpha chains, this beta chain has a size of little meaning. This chain joins TRBV7-9 and TRBJ1-2, with 7 bases lining up with TRBD1. Germline loops: CDR1 SEHNR, CDR2 FQNEAQ (reference sequence). CDR3 size: 16 residues. V shed 1 base and J 2 bases; nucleotides not matched to a gene: 7. This CDR3 is CASSLEKTGRNYGYTF. The CDR3 DNA reads TGTGCCAGCAGCTTAGAGAAGACAGGGCGAAACTATGGCTACACCTTC.

Relative to its sample, this clonotype is medium-sized (0.01 to 0.1%). This beta chain is a stray sequence in a library constructed for alpha chains; its clone size is not meaningful. The gene calls are TRBV5-5 and TRBJ1-6, with D uncertain. The CDR3 spans 13 residues. Trimming shortened V by 3 bases and J by 10 bases, and 11 bases separated the two germline ends. Looked up from germline, CDR1 is SGHKS and CDR2 is YYEKEE (reference sequence). CDR3 residues: CASSSGPMSPLHF. CDR3 DNA sequence: TGTGCCAGCAGCTCCGGGCCTATGTCACCCCTCCACTTT.

This clonotype has at least ten counts. Within a library made for alpha chains, this beta chain is off target, and its count is uninformative. This chain links TRBV18 with TRBJ1-2, with 9 bases matching TRBD1. CDR3 length: 13 amino acids. Trimming removed 5 bases from V and 4 bases from J; junction bases left unmatched: 2. Per the germline V gene, CDR1 is KGHSH and CDR2 is LQKENI. The CDR3 DNA follows: TGTGCCAGCTCAGGGACAGGGATCTATGGCTACACCTTC. It is translated as CASSGTGIYGYTF.

This clonotype is judged medium-sized. This beta chain is off target for a library built for alpha chains, so its abundance means little. The CDR3 loop is CASSSTSGRYEQFF. The CDR3 region has the DNA TGTGCCAGCAGCTCGACTAGCGGGAGATATGAGCAGTTCTTC. This chain links TRBV3-1 with TRBJ2-1; 12 bases agree with TRBD2. CDR3 size: 14 residues. CDR1 is LGHDT, CDR2 YNNKEL, per germline (reference sequence). Trimming cost V 5 bases and J 8 bases; bases outside gene matches: 4.

This clonotype was recorded at least ten times. For a library built for alpha chains, this beta chain is a stray read; little rests on its size. The rearrangement links TRBV4-1 to TRBJ2-1; D remains unclear. Germline V gene sequence: CDR1 MGHRA, CDR2 YSYEKL. CDR3 length: 13 residues. Trimming stripped 3 bases from V and 6 bases from J, with 9 bases between. The CDR3 nucleotides are TGCGCCAGCAGCCACCCCAAGAGCAATGAGCAGTTCTTC. As protein: CASSHPKSNEQFF.

This clonotype was picked up many times. Found in a library prepared for alpha chains, this beta chain is an off-target read, and its abundance has little meaning. The rearrangement links TRBV29-1 to TRBJ2-1; D gene uncertain. Germline V gene sequence: CDR1 SQVTM, CDR2 ANQGSEA. The CDR3 runs 12 residues. The CDR3 sequence: CTVGQGGNEQFF. CDR3 in DNA: TGCACCGTAGGCCAAGGTGGGAATGAGCAGTTCTTC.

This clonotype showed up many times. This beta chain is an off-target read within a library intended for alpha chains, so its frequency means little. V and J are TRBV7-9 and TRBJ2-7, with TRBD2 as a possible D gene (5 bases). Germline V CDR1 and CDR2: SEHNR, FQNEAQ (reference sequence). This CDR3 comprises 15 residues. Trimming removed 6 bases at V and 0 bases at J, with 15 bases between. The CDR3 is CASRCGLLSSYEQYF. CDR3 nucleotides: TGTGCCAGCAGGTGCGGACTTCTTAGCTCCTACGAGCAGTACTTC.

This clonotype was seen a few times. Because this beta chain is a stray read in a library intended to capture alpha chains, its abundance should not be given much weight. The chain carries TRBV12-3 or TRBV12-4 and TRBJ2-5, with 9 nucleotides matching TRBD1. With V trimmed by 4 bases and J by 5 bases, 8 bases remained unmatched. This CDR3 comprises 15 residues. CDR3 sequence (DNA): TGTGCCAGCAGTTCGGGACAGGGAACGGATGAGACCCAGTACTTC. Translating gives CASSSGQGTDETQYF.

There are many counts of this clonotype. A library made for alpha chains picked up this beta chain off target, so its size means little. This chain connects TRBV20-1 to TRBJ2-7, with a tentative D call TRBD2 (5 bases). CDR3 length: 10 residues. The germline CDR1 and CDR2 sequences are DFQATT and SNEGSKA (reference sequence). The V end was cut by 7 bases, the J end by 4 bases, with 8 bases between. The chain's CDR3 is CSVRGYEQYF. CDR3 sequence (DNA): TGCAGTGTTCGCGGGTACGAGCAGTACTTC.

By proportion, this clonotype is medium-sized. A library made for alpha chains picked up this beta chain off target, so its size means little. The chain uses TRBV7-2 and TRBJ2-1; D possibly corresponds to TRBD1 (5 bases). In germline, CDR1 is SGHTA, CDR2 FQGNSA. The CDR3 spans 14 residues. V was trimmed by 5 bases and J by 6 bases, leaving 14 bases between them. The CDR3 reads CASSMSRQLNEQFF. CDR3 DNA sequence: TGTGCCAGCAGCATGAGTCGACAGCTCAATGAGCAGTTCTTC.

This clonotype has a count of ten or more. For a library built for alpha chains, this beta chain is a stray read; little rests on its size. CDR3 residues: CASSPGRPRDTGELFF. CDR3 DNA sequence: TGTGCCAGCAGCCCGGGACGGCCGAGGGACACCGGGGAGCTGTTTTTT. The chain combines TRBV28 with TRBJ2-2, with D perhaps matching TRBD1 or TRBD2 (5 bases each). CDR1 MDHEN and CDR2 SYDVKM come from the germline V gene. V was trimmed by 6 bases and J by 3 bases, leaving 17 bases between them. This CDR3 has 16 residues. The complete variable domain, with remaining parts taken from reference TRBV28 and TRBJ2-2, reads DVKVTQSSRYLVKRTGEKVFLECVQDMDHENMFWYRQDPGLGLRLIYFSYDVKMKEKGDIPEGYSVSREKKERFSLILESASTNQTSMYLCASSPGRPRDTGELFFGEGSRLTVL.

This clonotype came up many times. This beta chain represents an off-target read in a library built for alpha chains; its size is of limited meaning. The chain links TRBV3-1 to TRBJ1-1; D remains ambiguous. Germline CDR1 and CDR2: LGHDT and YNNKEL (reference sequence). Trimming pared 1 base from V and 1 base from J, leaving 7 bases between. The CDR3 is made up of 14 amino acids. CDR3 amino acids: CASSQAPGNTEAFF. CDR3 DNA: TGTGCCAGCAGCCAAGCACCGGGGAACACTGAAGCTTTCTTT.

This clonotype has ten or more counts. Little can be read into the size of this beta chain, an off-target read in a library designed for alpha chains. This sequence joins TRBV18 and TRBJ1-4; tentative D call: TRBD1 (6 bases). Germline CDR1 reads KGHSH; CDR2 reads LQKENI. The V end was cut by 1 base, the J end by 3 bases, with 9 bases between. The CDR3 has 15 residues. The CDR3 spells CASSPLAGANEKLFF. The CDR3 DNA sequence: TGTGCCAGCTCACCACTGGCAGGGGCTAATGAAAAACTGTTTTTT.

In this sample, this clonotype turned up many times. In a library made to pick up alpha chains, this beta chain is a stray read with a size that means little. The V gene is TRBV6-4, the J gene TRBJ2-1; possible D gene TRBD2, 6 bases. The CDR3 covers 15 residues. The V and J ends lost 2 bases and 5 bases respectively, with 13 bases between them. CDR1 and CDR2 (germline): MRHNA, SNTAGT. This CDR3 is CASSDTAEGHNEQFF. The CDR3 DNA reads TGTGCCAGCAGTGACACCGCGGAGGGCCACAATGAGCAGTTCTTC.

This clonotype was found a few times. One base away lies a much larger clone, so this may be a sequencing read error. This beta chain is off target for a library built for alpha chains, so its abundance means little. DNA for the CDR3: TGCGCCAGCAGCTTGACCGCACAGGGGGCGTTGGCTGAAGCTTTCTTT. It encodes CASSLTAQGALAEAFF. The chain carries TRBV5-1 and TRBJ1-1; 9 nucleotides line up with TRBD1. V gave up 1 base and J gave up 6 bases; unmatched junction bases: 10. CDR1 is SGHRS, CDR2 YFSETQ, per germline. The CDR3 sequence is 16 residues long.

This clonotype occurred many times. In a library made to pick up alpha chains, this beta chain is a stray read with a size that means little. This sequence joins TRBV28 and TRBJ2-7; D is ambiguous. The germline CDR1 and CDR2 sequences are MDHEN and SYDVKM. CDR3 length equals 12 residues. The germline V and J ends were trimmed by 5 bases and 4 bases, with 9 bases remaining between them. The CDR3 loop is CASSPSLYEQYF. Written as DNA, the CDR3 is TGTGCCAGCAGTCCGTCCCTTTACGAGCAGTACTTC.

With respect to this clonotype: Being off target in a library aimed at alpha chains, this beta chain has a size of little meaning. The rearrangement uses TRBV11-2 and TRBJ1-1; D uncertain. Trimming pared 5 bases from V and 8 bases from J, leaving 9 bases between. Per germline, CDR1 SGHAT and CDR2 FQNNGV. The CDR3 has 11 residues. DNA for the CDR3: TGTGCCAGCAGCCGTCTTCAGGAAGCTTTCTTT. As protein: CASSRLQEAFF.

There are many counts of this clonotype. The germline gene is not matched at one end of the junction; a read error may be the cause. This beta chain is an off-target read within a library intended for alpha chains, so its frequency means little. The J gene is TRBJ2-2, the V gene TRBV2, with a weak D call TRBD2 (6 bases). Germline loops: CDR1 SNHLY, CDR2 FYNNEI. This CDR3 comprises 15 residues. CDR3 amino acids: CASGEWQEGIGELFF. The CDR3 DNA reads as TGTGCCAGCGGTGAATGGCAGGAGGGGATCGGGGAGCTGTTTTTT.

This clonotype was recorded many times. A library prepared for alpha chains yielded this beta chain as an off-target read; its size is of little meaning. The chain couples TRBV30 to TRBJ2-7; no clear D gene. CDR3 length: 14 residues. Trimming removed 2 bases from V and 2 bases from J, with 13 bases in between. Germline V gene data show CDR1 as GTSNPN and CDR2 as SVGIG (reference sequence). Here the CDR3 DNA reads TGTGCCTGGAGTTCTCTCGGCGGCGCCTACGAGCAGTACTTC. Amino acid sequence: CAWSSLGGAYEQYF.

This clonotype was found a few times. A much larger clone is a single base away; this may be a read error. As an off-target read in a library built for alpha chains, this beta chain has a frequency of little significance. V gene TRBV5-6 combines with J gene TRBJ2-7; D unresolved. The length of the CDR3 is 11 residues. The V and J ends lost 2 bases and 3 bases respectively, with 3 bases between them. Per germline, CDR1 SGHDT and CDR2 YYEEEE. CDR3 sequence reads: CASSFGYEQYF. CDR3 DNA: TGTGCCAGCAGCTTCGGCTACGAGCAGTACTTC.

In the case of this clonotype: In a library made to pick up alpha chains, this beta chain is a stray read with a size that means little. This chain joins TRBV29-1 and TRBJ1-1, with D perhaps matching TRBD1 (5 bases). Germline values: CDR1 SQVTM, CDR2 ANQGSEA. V lost 7 bases and J 3 bases, leaving 12 bases between the germline ends. There are 12 residues in the CDR3. CDR3 sequence (DNA): TGCAGCGGGGACGACGGGTACACTGAAGCTTTCTTT. Amino acids: CSGDDGYTEAFF. Full variable domain (remainder filled in from reference TRBV29-1 and TRBJ1-1): SAVISQKPSRDICQRGTSLTIQCQVDSQVTMMFWYRQQPGQSLTLIATANQGSEATYESGFVIDKFPISRPNLTFSTLTVSNMSPEDSSIYLCSGDDGYTEAFFGQGTRLTVV.

This clonotype showed up many times. This beta chain is a stray sequence in a library constructed for alpha chains; its clone size is not meaningful. The chain is built from TRBV7-9 and TRBJ1-2, with D maybe TRBD1 (5 bases). V was clipped by 1 base and J by 7 bases, with 10 bases between them. Germline V gives CDR1 SEHNR, CDR2 FQNEAQ (reference sequence). CDR3 size: 13 residues. CDR3 amino acids: CASSLGGQGGYTF. The CDR3 bases are TGTGCCAGCAGCTTAGGAGGTCAGGGTGGCTACACCTTC.

This clonotype has ten or more counts. As an off-target read in a library built for alpha chains, this beta chain has a frequency of little significance. V gene TRBV12-3 or TRBV12-4 combines with J gene TRBJ2-2; 11 nucleotides agree with TRBD2. CDR3 length: 14 amino acids. CDR3 region: CATSGASGTGELFF. CDR3 coding DNA: TGTGCGACTAGCGGGGCTTCGGGGACCGGGGAGCTGTTTTTT.